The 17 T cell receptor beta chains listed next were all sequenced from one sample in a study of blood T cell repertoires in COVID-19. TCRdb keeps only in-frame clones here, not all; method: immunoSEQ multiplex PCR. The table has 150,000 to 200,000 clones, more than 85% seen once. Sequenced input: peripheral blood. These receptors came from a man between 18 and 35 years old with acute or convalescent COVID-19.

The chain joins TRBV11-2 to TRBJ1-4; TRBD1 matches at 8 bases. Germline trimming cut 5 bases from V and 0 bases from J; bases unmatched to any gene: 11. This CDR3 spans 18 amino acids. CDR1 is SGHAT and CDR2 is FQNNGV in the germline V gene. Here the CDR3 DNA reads TGTGCCAGCAGCCACACCCTCGGGACAGGTACAACTAATGAAAAACTGTTTTTT. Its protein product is CASSHTLGTGTTNEKLFF.

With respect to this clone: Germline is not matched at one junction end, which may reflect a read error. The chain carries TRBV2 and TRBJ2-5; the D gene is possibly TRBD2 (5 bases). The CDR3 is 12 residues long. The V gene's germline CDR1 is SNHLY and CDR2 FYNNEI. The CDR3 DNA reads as TGTGCCACCAGTGGACTTGGGGAGACCCAGTACTTC. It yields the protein CATSGLGETQYF.

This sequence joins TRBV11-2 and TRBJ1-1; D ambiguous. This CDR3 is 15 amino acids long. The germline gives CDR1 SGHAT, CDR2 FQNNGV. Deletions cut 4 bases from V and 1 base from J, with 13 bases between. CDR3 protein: CASSSYLTQNTEAFF. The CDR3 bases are TGTGCCAGCAGCTCCTACCTGACACAGAACACTGAAGCTTTCTTT.

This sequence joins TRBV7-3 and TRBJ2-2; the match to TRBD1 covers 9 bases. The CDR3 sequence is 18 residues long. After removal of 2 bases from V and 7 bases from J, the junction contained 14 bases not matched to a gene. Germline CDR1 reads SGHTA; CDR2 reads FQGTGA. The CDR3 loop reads CASSLHSLPGQGNGELFF. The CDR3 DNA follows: TGTGCCAGCAGCTTACACTCGCTACCGGGACAGGGTAACGGGGAGCTGTTTTTT.

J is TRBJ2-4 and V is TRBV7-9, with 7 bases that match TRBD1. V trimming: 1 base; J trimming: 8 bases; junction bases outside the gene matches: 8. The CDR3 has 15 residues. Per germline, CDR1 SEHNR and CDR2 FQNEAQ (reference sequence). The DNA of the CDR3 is TGTGCCAGCAGCTTAGGGCGACAGGGCGGATACATTCAGTACTTC. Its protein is CASSLGRQGGYIQYF.

The DNA for the CDR3 is TGCGCCAGCAGCCAAGGGCCAGGTTTTGAGCAGTACTTC. It encodes CASSQGPGFEQYF. The chain has TRBV4-1 and TRBJ2-7; unclear D gene. The CDR3 length is 13 residues. The V end was cut by 1 base, the J end by 7 bases, with 11 bases between. Per the germline V gene, CDR1 is MGHRA and CDR2 is YSYEKL.

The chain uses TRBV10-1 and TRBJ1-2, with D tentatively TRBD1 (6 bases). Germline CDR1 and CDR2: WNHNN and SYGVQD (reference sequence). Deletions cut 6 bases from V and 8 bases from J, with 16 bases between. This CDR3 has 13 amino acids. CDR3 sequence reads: CASSENRALGYTF. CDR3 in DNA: TGCGCCAGCAGCGAGAACAGGGCTTTGGGCTACACCTTC.

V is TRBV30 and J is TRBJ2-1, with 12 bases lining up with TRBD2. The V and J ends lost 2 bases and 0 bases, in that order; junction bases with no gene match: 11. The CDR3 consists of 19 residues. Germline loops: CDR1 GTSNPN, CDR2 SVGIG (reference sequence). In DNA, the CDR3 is TGTGCCTGGAGTATTCGTCGGACTAGCGGGGAGAGCTCCTACAATGAGCAGTTCTTC. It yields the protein CAWSIRRTSGESSYNEQFF.

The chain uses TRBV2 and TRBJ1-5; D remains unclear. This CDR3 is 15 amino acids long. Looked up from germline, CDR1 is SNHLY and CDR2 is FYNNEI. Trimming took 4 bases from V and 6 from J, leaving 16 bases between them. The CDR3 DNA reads TGTGCCAGCAGTGGAATTGCGGCCGGAGGTCAGCCCCAGCATTTT. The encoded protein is CASSGIAAGGQPQHF.

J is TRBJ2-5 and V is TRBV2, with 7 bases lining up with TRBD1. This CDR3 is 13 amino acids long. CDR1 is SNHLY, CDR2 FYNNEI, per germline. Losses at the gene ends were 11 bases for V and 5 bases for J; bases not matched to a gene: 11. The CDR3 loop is CAGHRDSGETQYF. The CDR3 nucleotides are TGTGCCGGCCACCGGGACAGTGGGGAGACCCAGTACTTC.

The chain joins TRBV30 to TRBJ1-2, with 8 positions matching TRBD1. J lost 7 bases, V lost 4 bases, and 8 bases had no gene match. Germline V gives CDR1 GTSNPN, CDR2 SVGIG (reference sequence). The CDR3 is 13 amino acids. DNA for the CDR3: TGTGCCTGGAAATGGACAGGGATTACTGGCTACACCTTC. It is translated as CAWKWTGITGYTF. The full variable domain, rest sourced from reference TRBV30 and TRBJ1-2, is SQTIHQWPATLVQPVGSPLSLECTVEGTSNPNLYWYRQAAGRGLQLLFYSVGIGQISSEVPQNLSASRPQDRQFILSSKKLLLSDSGFYLCAWKWTGITGYTFGSGTRLTVV.

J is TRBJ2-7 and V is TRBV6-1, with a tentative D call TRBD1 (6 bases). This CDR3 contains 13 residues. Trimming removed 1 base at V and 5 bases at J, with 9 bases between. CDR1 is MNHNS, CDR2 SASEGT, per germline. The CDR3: CASSEVGGDEQYF. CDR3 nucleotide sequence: TGTGCCAGCAGTGAAGTAGGGGGTGACGAGCAGTACTTC.

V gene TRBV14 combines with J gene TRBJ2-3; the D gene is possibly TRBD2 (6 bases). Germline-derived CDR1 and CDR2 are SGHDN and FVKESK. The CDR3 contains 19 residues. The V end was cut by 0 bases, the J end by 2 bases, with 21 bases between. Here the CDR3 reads CASSQDWVELAANTDTQYF. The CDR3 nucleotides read TGTGCCAGCAGCCAAGATTGGGTAGAACTAGCAGCTAACACAGATACGCAGTATTTT.

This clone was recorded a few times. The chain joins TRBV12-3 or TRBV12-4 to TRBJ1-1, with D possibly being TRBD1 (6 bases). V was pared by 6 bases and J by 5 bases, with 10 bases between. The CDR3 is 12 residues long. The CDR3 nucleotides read TGTGCCAGCAGCAGGGGACGTACTGAAGCTTTCTTT. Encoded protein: CASSRGRTEAFF.

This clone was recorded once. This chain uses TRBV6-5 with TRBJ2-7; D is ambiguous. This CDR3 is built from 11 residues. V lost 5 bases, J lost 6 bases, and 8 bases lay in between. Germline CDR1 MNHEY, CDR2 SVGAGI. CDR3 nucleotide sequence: TGTGCCAGCAGTCTCACTTCCGAGCAGTACTTC. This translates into CASSLTSEQYF.

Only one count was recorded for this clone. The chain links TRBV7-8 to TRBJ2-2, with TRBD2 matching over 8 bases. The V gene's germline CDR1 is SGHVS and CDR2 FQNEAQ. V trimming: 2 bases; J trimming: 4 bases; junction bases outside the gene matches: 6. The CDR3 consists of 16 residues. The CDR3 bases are TGTGCCAGCAGCTTACTTGGACTAGCCCGCACCGGGGAGCTGTTTTTT. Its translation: CASSLLGLARTGELFF.

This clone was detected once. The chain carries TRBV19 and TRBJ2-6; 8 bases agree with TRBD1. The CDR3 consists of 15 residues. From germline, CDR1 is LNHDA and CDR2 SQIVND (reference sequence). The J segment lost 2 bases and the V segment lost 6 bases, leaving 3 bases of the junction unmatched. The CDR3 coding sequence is TGTGCCAGTAGGCCGGACAGGGCTGGGGCCAACGTCCTGACTTTC. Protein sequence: CASRPDRAGANVLTF.